This T cell receptor (beta chain) derives from a study of T cells in narcolepsy. As concerns this clone: Its target is unknown.

Study results and caveats: Same-patient CSF and blood CD4+ T cell clonotypes included HCRT-specific and TRIB2-specific autoreactive ones.

Germline lookup yields CDR1 SGHVS and CDR2 FQNEAQ. This CDR3 is built from 14 residues. V shed 1 base and J shed 0 bases, with 7 bases lying between them. Clones were sequenced by immunoSEQ multiplex PCR, and TCRdb holds only the in-frame ones, with some missing. Among about 40,000 clones listed, approximately 85% were seen once. The origin of this receptor is a human donor with narcolepsy. The V and J genes are TRBV7-8 and TRBJ2-7; D ambiguous. What was sequenced was CD45RA- memory CD4+ T cells from PBMCs. The CDR3 here is CASSLEYASYEQYF. DNA for the CDR3: TGTGCCAGCAGCTTAGAATACGCCTCCTACGAGCAGTACTTC.